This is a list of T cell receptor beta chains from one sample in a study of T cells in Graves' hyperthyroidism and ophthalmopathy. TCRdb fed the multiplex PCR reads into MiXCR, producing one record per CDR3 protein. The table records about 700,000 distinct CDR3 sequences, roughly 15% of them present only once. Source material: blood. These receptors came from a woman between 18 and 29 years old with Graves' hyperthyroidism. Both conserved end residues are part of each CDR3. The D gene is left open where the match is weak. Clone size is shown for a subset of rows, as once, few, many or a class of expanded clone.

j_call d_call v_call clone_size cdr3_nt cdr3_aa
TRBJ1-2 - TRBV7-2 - TGTGCCAGCAGCTTAGACGGCAGTGCCTATGGCTACACCTTC CASSLDGSAYGYTF
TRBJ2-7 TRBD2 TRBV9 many TGTGCCAGCAGTGATGGGACTAGCGGCTACGAGCAGTACTTC CASSDGTSGYEQYF
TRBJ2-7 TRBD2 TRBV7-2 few TGTGCCAGCAGCTCAACTAGCGGGGGCTCCTACGAGCAGTACTTC CASSSTSGGSYEQYF
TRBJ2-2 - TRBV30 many TGTGCCTGGAGGGGGGGGGACACACCGATCACCGGGGAGCTGTTTTTT CAWRGGDTPITGELFF
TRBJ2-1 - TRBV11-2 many TGTGCCAGCAGCTTCTTTTCGGGGTCCCACAATGAGCAGTTCTTC CASSFFSGSHNEQFF
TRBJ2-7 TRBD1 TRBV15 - TGTGCCACCAGCAGAACCGGGACAGGGGACGACGAGCAGTACTTC CATSRTGTGDDEQYF
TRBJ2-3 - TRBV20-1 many TGCAGTGCTAGACTCAAGAGGGCTACGCAGTATTTT CSARLKRATQYF
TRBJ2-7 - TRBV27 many TGTGCCAGCAGCCCGACGCAATCGACCTTCCGCGAGCAGTACTTC CASSPTQSTFREQYF
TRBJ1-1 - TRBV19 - TGTGCCAGTCGGCGAGGAGCGAACACTGAAGCTTTCTTT CASRRGANTEAFF
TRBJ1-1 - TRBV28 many TGTGCCAGCAGTTCACATCCTGAAGCTTTCTTT CASSSHPEAFF
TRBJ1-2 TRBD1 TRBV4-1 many TGCGCCAGCAGCCAAGCCGATGGACAGGGCTATGGCTACACCTTC CASSQADGQGYGYTF
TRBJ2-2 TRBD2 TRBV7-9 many TGTGCCAGCAGCTTAGTCGGGAGGGCCGGGGAGCTGTTTTTT CASSLVGRAGELFF
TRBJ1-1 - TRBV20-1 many TGCAGTGCTAGGCACAGCTTGAACACTGAAGCTTTCTTT CSARHSLNTEAFF
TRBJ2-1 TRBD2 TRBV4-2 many TGTGCCAGCCCCCTAAGGGCTAGCGGTAGCTCCTACAATGAGCAGTTCTTC CASPLRASGSSYNEQFF
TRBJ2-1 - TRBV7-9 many TGTGCCAGCAGCTCCCTTCGGGGAAATGAGCAGTTCTTC CASSSLRGNEQFF
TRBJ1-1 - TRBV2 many TGTGCCAGCAGTACGACGGTGAACACTGAAGCTTTCTTT CASSTTVNTEAFF
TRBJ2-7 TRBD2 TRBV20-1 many TGCAGTGCTAGAGATTGGCTAGCGGGAGGTTACGAGCAGTACTTC CSARDWLAGGYEQYF
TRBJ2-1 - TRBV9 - TGTGCCAGCAGCGTATCGACAGAGCAGTTCTTC CASSVSTEQFF